This T cell receptor (beta chain) was recovered during a study of cytomegalovirus exposure and HLA in healthy donors. Study information: Researchers previously reported finding fewer than 140 million unique TCR beta sequences from 150 million to 200 million T cells.

Use of 60 Vbeta and 13 Jbeta primers characterized the PCR. Assay: immunoSEQ multiplex PCR; the TCRdb copy retains only in-frame clones and omits some. The data hold 130,000 to 150,000 clones, with almost 85% observed a single time. In the case of this clone: Its specificity is not known.

Points from the study as a whole: Rarity characterized most TCR sequences, yet some public TCRs appeared in many donors. A link between a missense DCLRE1C variant and TCR beta V- and J-gene trimming emerged from a later analysis.

With 4 bases removed from V and 0 bases from J, the gap between germline ends came to 13 bases. CDR1 SEHNR and CDR2 FQNEAQ come from the germline V gene (reference sequence). The CDR3 is 16 residues long. Sequences were obtained from PBMCs. The rearrangement links TRBV7-9 to TRBJ2-1; no definite D call. This receptor was identified in a woman in her sixties in good health and CMV-seropositive. CDR3 sequence (DNA): TGTGCCAGCAGCTCAGCCCGCTCTAGCTCCTACAATGAGCAGTTCTTC. Protein product: CASSSARSSSYNEQFF.